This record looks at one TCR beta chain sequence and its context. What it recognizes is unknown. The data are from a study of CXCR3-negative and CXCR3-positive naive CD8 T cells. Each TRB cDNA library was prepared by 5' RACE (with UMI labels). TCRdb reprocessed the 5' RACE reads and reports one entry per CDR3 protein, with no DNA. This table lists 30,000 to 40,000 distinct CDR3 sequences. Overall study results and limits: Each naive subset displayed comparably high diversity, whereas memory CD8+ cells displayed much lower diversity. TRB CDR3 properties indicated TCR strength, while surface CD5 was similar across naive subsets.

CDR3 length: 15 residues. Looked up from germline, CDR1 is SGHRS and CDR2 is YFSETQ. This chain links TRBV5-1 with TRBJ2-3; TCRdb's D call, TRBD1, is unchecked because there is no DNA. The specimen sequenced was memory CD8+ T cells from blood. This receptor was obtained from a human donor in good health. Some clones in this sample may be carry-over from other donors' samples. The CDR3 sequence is CASSLAAGGTDTQYF.